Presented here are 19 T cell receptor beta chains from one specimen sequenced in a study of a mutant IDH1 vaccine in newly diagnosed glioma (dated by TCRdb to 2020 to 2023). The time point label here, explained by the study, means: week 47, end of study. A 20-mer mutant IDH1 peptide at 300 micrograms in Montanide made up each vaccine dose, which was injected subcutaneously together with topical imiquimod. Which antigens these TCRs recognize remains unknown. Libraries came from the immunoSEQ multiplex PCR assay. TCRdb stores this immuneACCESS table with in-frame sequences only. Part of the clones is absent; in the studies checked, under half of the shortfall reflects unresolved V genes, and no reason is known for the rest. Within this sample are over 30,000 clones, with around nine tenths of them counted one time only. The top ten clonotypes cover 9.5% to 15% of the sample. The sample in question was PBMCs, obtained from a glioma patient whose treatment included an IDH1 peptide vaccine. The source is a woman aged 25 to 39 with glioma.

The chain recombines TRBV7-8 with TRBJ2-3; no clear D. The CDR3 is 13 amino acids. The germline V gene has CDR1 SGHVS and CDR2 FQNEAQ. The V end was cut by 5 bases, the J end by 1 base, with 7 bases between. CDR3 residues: CASSRGRTDTQYF. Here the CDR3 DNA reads TGTGCCAGCAGCCGAGGCCGCACAGATACGCAGTATTTT. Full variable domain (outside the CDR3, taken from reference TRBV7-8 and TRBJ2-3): GAGVSQSPRYKVAKRGQDVALRCDPISGHVSLFWYQQALGQGPEFLTYFQNEAQLDKSGLPSDRFFAERPEGSVSTLKIQRTQQEDSAVYLCASSRGRTDTQYFGPGTRLTVL.

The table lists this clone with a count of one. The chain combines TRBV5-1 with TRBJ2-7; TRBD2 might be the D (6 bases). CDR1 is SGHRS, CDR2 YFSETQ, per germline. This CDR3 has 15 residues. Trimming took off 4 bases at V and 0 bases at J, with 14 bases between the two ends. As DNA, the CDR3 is TGCGCCAGCAGCCTTGTTGGGGGGAGCTCCTACGAGCAGTACTTC. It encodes CASSLVGGSSYEQYF. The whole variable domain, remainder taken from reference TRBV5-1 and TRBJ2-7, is KAGVTQTPRYLIKTRGQQVTLSCSPISGHRSVSWYQQTPGQGLQFLFEYFSETQRNKGNFPGRFSGRQFSNSRSEMNVSTLELGDSALYLCASSLVGGSSYEQYFGPGTRLTVT.

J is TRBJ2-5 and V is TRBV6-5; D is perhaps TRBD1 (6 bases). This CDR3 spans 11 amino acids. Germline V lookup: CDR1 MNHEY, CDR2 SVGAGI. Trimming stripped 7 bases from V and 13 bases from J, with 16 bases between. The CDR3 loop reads CASKGPQGWYF. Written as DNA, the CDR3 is TGTGCCAGCAAGGGTCCCCAGGGGTGGTACTTC.

The CDR3 nucleotides are TGTGCCAGCTCACCGATCCCGGTGTCAGGCCAAGAGACCCAGTACTTC. Translating gives CASSPIPVSGQETQYF. The genes are TRBV18 and TRBJ2-5; no reliable D call. The CDR3 spans 16 residues. V shed 3 bases and J shed 1 base, with 15 bases lying between them. Per the germline V gene, CDR1 is KGHSH and CDR2 is LQKENI. The entire variable domain, with the rest obtained from reference TRBV18 and TRBJ2-5, is as follows: NAGVMQNPRHLVRRRGQEARLRCSPMKGHSHVYWYRQLPEEGLKFMVYLQKENIIDESGMPKERFSAEFPKEGPSILRIQQVVRGDSAAYFCASSPIPVSGQETQYFGPGTRLLVL.

Written as DNA, the CDR3 is TGTGCCATCAGTGAGGGCACAGGGGCCTACGAGCAGTACTTC. Residues: CAISEGTGAYEQYF. The gene calls are TRBV10-3 and TRBJ2-7; 7 bases line up with TRBD1. V lost 2 bases and J lost 2; bases outside the gene matches: 3. Germline values: CDR1 ENHRY, CDR2 SYGVKD. CDR3 size: 14 residues.

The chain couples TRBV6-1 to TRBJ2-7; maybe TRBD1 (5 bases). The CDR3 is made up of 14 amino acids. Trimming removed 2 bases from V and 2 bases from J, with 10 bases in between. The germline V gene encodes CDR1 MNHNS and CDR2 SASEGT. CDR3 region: CASSESWGTYEQYF. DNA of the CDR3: TGTGCCAGCAGTGAAAGTTGGGGCACCTACGAGCAGTACTTC.

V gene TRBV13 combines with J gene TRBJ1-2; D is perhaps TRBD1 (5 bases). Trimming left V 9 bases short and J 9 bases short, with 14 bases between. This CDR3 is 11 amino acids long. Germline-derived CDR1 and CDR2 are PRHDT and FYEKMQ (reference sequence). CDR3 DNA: TGTGCCAGTCTTCAGAGGGGAAGCTACACCTTC. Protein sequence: CASLQRGSYTF.

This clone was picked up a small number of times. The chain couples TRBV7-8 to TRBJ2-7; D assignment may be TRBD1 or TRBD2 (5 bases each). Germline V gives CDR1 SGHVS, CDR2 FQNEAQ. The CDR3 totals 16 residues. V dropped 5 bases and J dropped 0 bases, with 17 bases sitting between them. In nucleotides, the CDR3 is TGTGCCAGCAGCCTCGGTATATCGGGGCTCTCCTACGAGCAGTACTTC. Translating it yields CASSLGISGLSYEQYF.

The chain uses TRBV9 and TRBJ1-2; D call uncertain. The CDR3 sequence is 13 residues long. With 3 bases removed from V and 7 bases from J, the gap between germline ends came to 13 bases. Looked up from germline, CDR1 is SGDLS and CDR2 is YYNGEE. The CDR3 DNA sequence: TGTGCCAGCAGCGAGGAGGGTAGTGGTGGCTACACCTTC. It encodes CASSEEGSGGYTF.

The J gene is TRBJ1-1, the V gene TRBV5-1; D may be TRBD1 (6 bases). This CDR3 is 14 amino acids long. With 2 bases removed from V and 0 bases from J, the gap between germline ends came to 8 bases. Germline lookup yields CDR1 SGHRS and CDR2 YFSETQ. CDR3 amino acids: CASSLQGMNTEAFF. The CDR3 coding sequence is TGCGCCAGCAGCTTACAGGGCATGAACACTGAAGCTTTCTTT.

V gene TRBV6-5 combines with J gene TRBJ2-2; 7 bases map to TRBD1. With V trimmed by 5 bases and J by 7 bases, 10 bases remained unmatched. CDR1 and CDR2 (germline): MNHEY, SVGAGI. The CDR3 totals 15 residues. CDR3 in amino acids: CASSILQGYLGELFF. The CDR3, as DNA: TGTGCCAGCAGTATATTACAGGGGTATCTCGGGGAGCTGTTTTTT.

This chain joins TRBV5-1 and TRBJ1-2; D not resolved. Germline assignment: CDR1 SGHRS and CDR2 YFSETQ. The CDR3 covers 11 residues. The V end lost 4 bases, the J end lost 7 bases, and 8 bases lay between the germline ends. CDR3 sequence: CASSQGSGYTF. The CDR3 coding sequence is TGCGCCAGCAGCCAAGGGTCTGGCTACACCTTC.

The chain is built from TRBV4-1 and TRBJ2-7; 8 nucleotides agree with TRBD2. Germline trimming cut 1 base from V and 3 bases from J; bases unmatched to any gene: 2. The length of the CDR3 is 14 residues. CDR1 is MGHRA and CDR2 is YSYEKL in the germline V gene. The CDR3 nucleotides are TGCGCCAGCAGCCAAGCGGGACTAGTCTACGAGCAGTACTTC. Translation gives CASSQAGLVYEQYF.

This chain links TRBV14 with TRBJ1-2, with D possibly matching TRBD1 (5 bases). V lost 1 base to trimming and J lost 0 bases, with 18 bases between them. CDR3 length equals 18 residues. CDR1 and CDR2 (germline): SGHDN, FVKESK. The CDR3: CASSQGGWQGKANYGYTF. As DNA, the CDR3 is TGTGCCAGCAGCCAAGGCGGTTGGCAGGGCAAAGCTAACTATGGCTACACCTTC.

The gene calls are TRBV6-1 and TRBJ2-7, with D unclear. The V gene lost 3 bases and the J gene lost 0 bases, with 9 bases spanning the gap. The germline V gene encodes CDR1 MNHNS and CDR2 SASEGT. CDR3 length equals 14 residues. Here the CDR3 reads CASSDPGHSYEQYF. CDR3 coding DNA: TGTGCCAGCAGTGACCCCGGCCACTCCTACGAGCAGTACTTC.

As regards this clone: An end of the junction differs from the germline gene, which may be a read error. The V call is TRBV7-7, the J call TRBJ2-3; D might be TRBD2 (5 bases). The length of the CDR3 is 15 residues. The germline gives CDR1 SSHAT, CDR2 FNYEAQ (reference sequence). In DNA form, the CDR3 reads TGTGCTAGCAGCTTTTCTTTTGAGGACTCGGATACGCAGTATTTT. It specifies CASSFSFEDSDTQYF.

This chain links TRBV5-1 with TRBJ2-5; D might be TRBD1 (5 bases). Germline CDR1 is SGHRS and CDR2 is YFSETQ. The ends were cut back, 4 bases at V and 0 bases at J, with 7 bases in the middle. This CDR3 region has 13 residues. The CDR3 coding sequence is TGCGCCAGCAGCCCGACAGACCAAGAGACCCAGTACTTC. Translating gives CASSPTDQETQYF. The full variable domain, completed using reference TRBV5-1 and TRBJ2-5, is KAGVTQTPRYLIKTRGQQVTLSCSPISGHRSVSWYQQTPGQGLQFLFEYFSETQRNKGNFPGRFSGRQFSNSRSEMNVSTLELGDSALYLCASSPTDQETQYFGPGTRLLVL.

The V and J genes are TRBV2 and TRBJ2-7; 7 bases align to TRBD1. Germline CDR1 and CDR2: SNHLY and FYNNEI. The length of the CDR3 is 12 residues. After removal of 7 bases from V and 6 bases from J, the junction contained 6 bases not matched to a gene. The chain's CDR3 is CASIRQGREQYF. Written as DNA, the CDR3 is TGTGCCAGCATTCGACAGGGTCGCGAGCAGTACTTC.

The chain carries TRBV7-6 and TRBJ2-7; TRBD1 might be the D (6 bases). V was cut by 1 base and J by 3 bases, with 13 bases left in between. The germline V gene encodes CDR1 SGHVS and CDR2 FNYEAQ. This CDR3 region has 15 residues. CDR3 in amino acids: CASSLGDTDVYEQYF. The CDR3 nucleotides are TGTGCCAGCAGCTTAGGGGACACGGACGTCTACGAGCAGTACTTC.